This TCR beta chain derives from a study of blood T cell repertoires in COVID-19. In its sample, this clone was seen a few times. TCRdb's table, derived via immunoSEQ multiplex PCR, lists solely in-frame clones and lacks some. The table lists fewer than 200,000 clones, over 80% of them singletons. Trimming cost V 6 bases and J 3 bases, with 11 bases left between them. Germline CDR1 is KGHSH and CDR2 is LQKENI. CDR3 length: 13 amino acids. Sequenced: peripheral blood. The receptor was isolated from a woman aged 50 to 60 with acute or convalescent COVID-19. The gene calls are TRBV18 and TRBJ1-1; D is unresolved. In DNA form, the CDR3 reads TGTGCCAGCTCGCGAGGTCCTGACACTGAAGCTTTCTTT. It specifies CASSRGPDTEAFF.